Presented here are 16 T cell receptor beta chains from one specimen sequenced in a study of blood T cell repertoires in COVID-19. Repertoires were generated with immunoSEQ multiplex PCR, while TCRdb's copy carries only in-frame clones and drops some. The data contain around 250,000 clones, around 82% of them seen just once; the ten biggest clones take up approximately 4.4%. The sample comprised peripheral blood. These receptors came from a man aged 45-65 years with active or convalescent COVID-19.

This chain joins TRBV24-1 and TRBJ1-5; 10 positions match TRBD1. Trimming removed 7 bases from V and 1 base from J; junction bases left unmatched: 15. CDR1 KGHDR and CDR2 SFDVKD come from the germline V gene. The CDR3 runs to 19 residues. The CDR3 here is CATRDSGTGAAGSNQPQHF. CDR3 nucleotide sequence: TGTGCCACCAGGGACTCCGGGACAGGGGCCGCGGGGAGCAATCAGCCCCAGCATTTT.

This clone was seen just once. The V call is TRBV6-6, the J call TRBJ1-3, with 9 nucleotides matching TRBD1. This CDR3 contains 13 residues. J gave up 6 bases and V 9 bases, and 6 bases lay outside the gene matches. Germline V gives CDR1 MNHNY, CDR2 SVGAGI (reference sequence). The CDR3 DNA reads as TGTGCCAGTGGGACAGGGTATGAAAACACCATATATTTT. The encoded protein is CASGTGYENTIYF.

The chain carries TRBV30 and TRBJ2-1; TRBD2 aligns across 8 bases. Germline values: CDR1 GTSNPN, CDR2 SVGIG (reference sequence). The CDR3 covers 13 residues. The junction had 8 bases not matched to a gene; V was cut back by 5 bases and J by 8 bases. The CDR3, as DNA: TGTGCCTGGCGGGGGGGCGTCGTGGATGAGCAGTTCTTC. Amino acid sequence: CAWRGGVVDEQFF. The whole variable domain, filled in from reference TRBV30 and TRBJ2-1, reads SQTIHQWPATLVQPVGSPLSLECTVEGTSNPNLYWYRQAAGRGLQLLFYSVGIGQISSEVPQNLSASRPQDRQFILSSKKLLLSDSGFYLCAWRGGVVDEQFFGPGTRLTVL.

This clone was observed a single time. CDR3 residues: CASSPGTGGFREQYF. In DNA form, the CDR3 reads TGTGCCAGCAGCCCAGGGACAGGGGGGTTCCGGGAGCAGTACTTC. J is TRBJ2-7 and V is TRBV11-3; 11 bases align to TRBD1. Losses at the gene ends were 5 bases for V and 7 bases for J; bases not matched to a gene: 10. Looked up from germline, CDR1 is SGHNT and CDR2 is YENEEA. The CDR3 is 15 amino acids.

The chain combines TRBV24-1 with TRBJ1-5; D not resolved. CDR3 size: 19 residues. Looked up from germline, CDR1 is KGHDR and CDR2 is SFDVKD. V lost 0 bases, J lost 3 bases, and 20 bases lay in between. The CDR3 reads CATSDLPRPGSDDNQPQHF. CDR3 sequence (DNA): TGTGCCACCAGTGATTTGCCACGGCCGGGGTCGGACGACAATCAGCCCCAGCATTTT.

This chain connects TRBV19 to TRBJ1-5; 8 positions agree with TRBD1. J lost 3 bases, V lost 1 base, and 2 bases had no gene match. This CDR3 contains 15 residues. Per the germline V gene, CDR1 is LNHDA and CDR2 is SQIVND (reference sequence). The CDR3 protein is CASSIGTGSNQPQHF. The DNA of the CDR3 is TGTGCCAGTAGTATAGGGACAGGGTCCAATCAGCCCCAGCATTTT.

The chain combines TRBV2 with TRBJ2-1; a possible D gene is TRBD2 (5 bases). V lost 7 bases to trimming and J lost 10 bases, with 14 bases between them. The CDR3 runs to 12 residues. Germline V lookup: CDR1 SNHLY, CDR2 FYNNEI. The CDR3 protein is CASKEKRVEQFF. In DNA form, the CDR3 reads TGTGCCAGCAAGGAAAAGAGGGTCGAGCAGTTCTTC.

This rearrangement joins TRBV9 to TRBJ1-2, with 11 bases that match TRBD1. The CDR3 has 15 amino acids. V was pared by 3 bases and J by 4 bases, with 5 bases of the junction left unmatched. Germline V gene lookup returns CDR1 SGDLS and CDR2 YYNGEE. The CDR3 loop reads CASSGGTGGAYGYTF. CDR3 in DNA: TGTGCCAGCAGCGGAGGGACAGGGGGGGCCTATGGCTACACCTTC.

CDR3 nucleotide sequence: TGTGCCAGCAGCCTCAAGCGGGGGACCCAAGATACGCAGTATTTT. This codes for CASSLKRGTQDTQYF. This sequence joins TRBV14 and TRBJ2-3; TRBD2 matches at 8 bases. The CDR3 has 15 residues. The V and J ends lost 4 bases and 5 bases, in that order; junction bases with no gene match: 8. Per the germline V gene, CDR1 is SGHDN and CDR2 is FVKESK.

The chain links TRBV29-1 to TRBJ1-1, with a possible D match to TRBD1 (6 bases). This CDR3 comprises 14 residues. V lost 7 bases and J lost 5, with 20 bases in between. CDR1 and CDR2 (germline): SQVTM, ANQGSEA. The CDR3 loop reads CSGTGSLGGTEAFF. CDR3 DNA sequence: TGCAGCGGAACAGGGAGCCTCGGGGGGACTGAAGCTTTCTTT.

About this clone itself: In the same sample, other DNA sequences code for this CDR3. The rearrangement links TRBV9 to TRBJ2-7; 7 nucleotides align to TRBD1. With 0 bases clipped from V and 3 bases from J, the junction kept 6 bases outside the gene matches. The CDR3 has 15 residues. Germline lookup yields CDR1 SGDLS and CDR2 YYNGEE. CDR3 loop: CASSVGNRGIYEQYF. The CDR3 nucleotides are TGTGCCAGCAGCGTAGGGAACAGGGGAATCTACGAGCAGTACTTC.

With respect to this clone: Other DNA sequences in the sample encode the same CDR3. The chain links TRBV7-8 to TRBJ2-7; maybe TRBD2 (6 bases). The CDR3 contains 14 residues. V was pared by 1 base and J by 3 bases, with 10 bases between. Germline V lookup: CDR1 SGHVS, CDR2 FQNEAQ. The DNA of the CDR3 is TGTGCCAGCAGCTTAGGTCAGGGAGGCTACGAGCAGTACTTC. The encoded protein is CASSLGQGGYEQYF.

The J gene is TRBJ2-1, the V gene TRBV5-1; D might be TRBD1 (5 bases). Per the germline V gene, CDR1 is SGHRS and CDR2 is YFSETQ. CDR3 size: 15 residues. The V end lost 1 base, the J end lost 8 bases, and 16 bases lay between the germline ends. Here the CDR3 reads CASSLMGPPSHEQFF. CDR3 in DNA: TGCGCCAGCAGCTTGATGGGGCCGCCCTCCCATGAGCAGTTCTTC.

The chain joins TRBV19 to TRBJ2-7, with 8 bases identical to TRBD1. J was trimmed by 3 bases and V by 4 bases; bases with no gene match: 8. This CDR3 has 15 amino acids. Germline assignment: CDR1 LNHDA and CDR2 SQIVND (reference sequence). The CDR3 is CASSTNRGANYEQYF. Written as DNA, the CDR3 is TGTGCCAGTAGTACGAACAGGGGGGCAAACTACGAGCAGTACTTC.

The J gene is TRBJ2-2, the V gene TRBV11-2, with D possibly being TRBD1 (6 bases). CDR3 length equals 15 residues. Looked up from germline, CDR1 is SGHAT and CDR2 is FQNNGV. V lost 5 bases and J 6 bases, leaving 16 bases between the germline ends. Written as DNA, the CDR3 is TGTGCCAGCAGCCCCCAACAGGGAATTGCCGGGGAGCTGTTTTTT. Protein: CASSPQQGIAGELFF.

The CDR3 spells CASSLRAGGFDEQFF. CDR3 coding DNA: TGTGCCAGCAGCCTCCGGGCGGGGGGTTTCGATGAGCAGTTCTTC. The chain combines TRBV5-8 with TRBJ2-1, with 8 bases that match TRBD2. V lost 4 bases and J lost 8; bases outside the gene matches: 11. Germline lookup yields CDR1 SGHTS and CDR2 YDEGEE. The CDR3 covers 15 residues.